One and the same sample provided the 20 T cell receptor beta chains below, sequenced in a study of blood T cell repertoires in COVID-19. Libraries were prepared by immunoSEQ multiplex PCR; TCRdb keeps only in-frame clonotypes and omits some of them. The table shows about 190,000 clones, with about 85% occurring only once. The sample taken for sequencing was peripheral blood. The receptor source for this set is a man aged 55 to 70 with active or convalescent COVID-19.

This clone has a handful of counts. The chain employs TRBV30 and TRBJ1-3; D call uncertain. CDR1 GTSNPN and CDR2 SVGIG come from the germline V gene (reference sequence). Trimming shortened V by 2 bases and J by 0 bases, and 8 bases separated the two germline ends. The CDR3 is 14 amino acids. CDR3 loop: CAWSTGNSGNTIYF. In DNA form, the CDR3 reads TGTGCCTGGAGTACGGGTAACTCTGGAAACACCATATATTTT.

The rearrangement uses TRBV5-1 and TRBJ2-5; 9 bases are shared with TRBD2. This CDR3 is built from 16 residues. Germline trimming cut 5 bases from V and 1 base from J; bases unmatched to any gene: 9. CDR1 is SGHRS, CDR2 YFSETQ, per germline. This CDR3 is CASRNGLAGLQETQYF. CDR3 sequence (DNA): TGCGCCAGCAGGAACGGGCTAGCGGGGCTCCAAGAGACCCAGTACTTC.

V and J are TRBV5-6 and TRBJ2-3, with D possibly TRBD2 on 6 matching bases. Germline V lookup: CDR1 SGHDT, CDR2 YYEEEE. V was pared by 4 bases and J by 3 bases, with 15 bases between. There are 15 residues in the CDR3. In nucleotides, the CDR3 is TGTGCCAGCAGCCTTTCCGGGACTGCGACAGATACGCAGTATTTT. This codes for CASSLSGTATDTQYF.

The rearrangement links TRBV5-4 to TRBJ2-7, with TRBD1 identical over 7 bases. This CDR3 contains 15 residues. Germline V gene data show CDR1 as SGHNT and CDR2 as YYREEE (reference sequence). Trimming took 4 bases from V and 1 from J; bases not matched to a gene: 8. CDR3 bases: TGTGCCAGCAGCCGAGGGGGCGATCTATCCTACGAGCAGTACTTC. The encoded protein is CASSRGGDLSYEQYF.

This clone was seen more than once but under ten times. The rearrangement joins TRBV3-1 (or the pseudogene TRBV3-2) to TRBJ1-5; the D gene is possibly TRBD1 (6 bases). CDR1 LGHDT and CDR2 YNNKEL come from the germline V gene (reference sequence). V was clipped by 1 base and J by 9 bases, with 16 bases between them. The CDR3 is made up of 15 amino acids. This CDR3 is CASSQGTGSRRPQHF. The CDR3, as DNA: TGTGCCAGCAGCCAAGGTACAGGGTCTCGGAGGCCCCAGCATTTT.

The V and J genes are TRBV7-3 and TRBJ2-6; tentative D call: TRBD2 (6 bases). This CDR3 is built from 16 residues. The ends were cut back, 5 bases at V and 4 bases at J, with 15 bases in the middle. Germline lookup yields CDR1 SGHTA and CDR2 FQGTGA. The CDR3 protein is CASSPLDGSGANVLTF. CDR3 DNA: TGTGCCAGCAGCCCACTGGACGGGAGCGGGGCCAACGTCCTGACTTTC. The full variable domain, in which reference TRBV7-3 and TRBJ2-6 provide the parts outside the CDR3, is GAGVSQTPSNKVTEKGKYVELRCDPISGHTALYWYRQSLGQGPEFLIYFQGTGAADDSGLPNDRFFAVRPEGSVSTLKIQRTERGDSAVYLCASSPLDGSGANVLTFGAGSRLTVL.

V gene TRBV6-2 or TRBV6-3 combines with J gene TRBJ2-3, with 10 positions matching TRBD2. V was pared by 6 bases and J by 2 bases, with 2 bases of the junction left unmatched. CDR1 is MNHEY, CDR2 SVGEGT, per germline. The CDR3 length is 14 residues. The CDR3 nucleotides are TGTGCCAGCAGCCTAGCGGGAGACACAGATACGCAGTATTTT. Amino acids: CASSLAGDTDTQYF.

This clone turned up a few times. This sequence joins TRBV2 and TRBJ1-2; no definite D call. With 0 bases removed from V and 5 bases from J, the gap between germline ends came to 4 bases. The CDR3 is 12 amino acids. Germline lookup yields CDR1 SNHLY and CDR2 FYNNEI. The CDR3 nucleotides read TGTGCCAGCAGTGAAGCAGAGTATGGCTACACCTTC. Its protein product is CASSEAEYGYTF.

The CDR3 spells CASSLEAGHGYTF. Here the CDR3 DNA reads TGTGCCAGCAGCTTAGAGGCGGGCCATGGCTACACCTTC. The genes are TRBV7-9 and TRBJ1-2; D call uncertain. CDR1 is SEHNR and CDR2 is FQNEAQ in the germline V gene (reference sequence). CDR3 length: 13 residues. V lost 1 base, J lost 6 bases, and 9 bases lay in between.

V usage is TRBV10-3 and J usage is TRBJ1-2, with 10 nucleotides matching TRBD1. V lost 5 bases to trimming and J lost 3 bases; unmatched junction nucleotides: 3. Germline-derived CDR1 and CDR2 are ENHRY and SYGVKD. This CDR3 region has 14 residues. As DNA, the CDR3 is TGTGCCATCAGTACCGGGACAGGGGACTATGGCTACACCTTC. Protein product: CAISTGTGDYGYTF.

The rearrangement joins TRBV7-2 to TRBJ1-2; 8 nucleotides align to TRBD1. Germline trimming cut 0 bases from V and 4 bases from J; bases unmatched to any gene: 4. The CDR3 sequence is 15 residues long. Germline values: CDR1 SGHTA, CDR2 FQGNSA. CDR3 DNA sequence: TGTGCCAGCAGCTTAGCTTCAGGGGGCATCTATGGCTACACCTTC. Protein product: CASSLASGGIYGYTF.

This chain uses TRBV6-6 with TRBJ2-3; no clear D gene. The V gene's germline CDR1 is MNHNY and CDR2 SVGAGI (reference sequence). The V gene lost 4 bases and the J gene lost 0 bases, with 14 bases spanning the gap. The CDR3 runs 16 residues. CDR3 loop: CASSSTPSSSTDTQYF. The CDR3, as DNA: TGTGCCAGCAGTTCCACACCTTCCTCTAGCACAGATACGCAGTATTTT.

V is TRBV29-1 and J is TRBJ2-1; 9 positions agree with TRBD2. Looked up from germline, CDR1 is SQVTM and CDR2 is ANQGSEA. The CDR3 extends over 14 amino acids. V trimming: 6 bases; J trimming: 7 bases; junction bases outside the gene matches: 10. The CDR3 spells CSVSAGGVINEQFF. The CDR3 DNA reads as TGCAGCGTGAGCGCGGGGGGGGTCATAAATGAGCAGTTCTTC.

V and J are TRBV29-1 and TRBJ2-5, with 7 bases identical to TRBD1. Trimming removed 6 bases from V and 5 bases from J; junction bases left unmatched: 12. The length of the CDR3 is 14 residues. Germline V gene data show CDR1 as SQVTM and CDR2 as ANQGSEA. The CDR3 region is CSVPLTGLSETQYF. The CDR3 DNA is TGCAGCGTGCCCTTGACAGGGCTGTCGGAGACCCAGTACTTC.

This chain connects TRBV5-1 to TRBJ2-2; a weak D match, TRBD2 (5 bases). This CDR3 has 15 amino acids. V lost 0 bases and J 0 bases, leaving 6 bases between the germline ends. The germline V gene has CDR1 SGHRS and CDR2 YFSETQ. CDR3 bases: TGCGCCAGCAGCTTGGGGACTTCGAACACCGGGGAGCTGTTTTTT. Its translation is CASSLGTSNTGELFF.

The chain uses TRBV11-3 and TRBJ2-3; possible D gene TRBD2, 6 bases. Trimming removed 5 bases from V and 2 bases from J, with 11 bases in between. CDR3 length: 14 residues. Looked up from germline, CDR1 is SGHNT and CDR2 is YENEEA. CDR3 region: CASSPGGDTDTQYF. The CDR3 nucleotides read TGTGCCAGCAGCCCCGGGGGAGACACAGATACGCAGTATTTT.

The chain uses TRBV27 and TRBJ1-4; a weak D match, TRBD1 (5 bases). This CDR3 spans 13 amino acids. Trimming took 6 bases from V and 5 from J, leaving 10 bases between them. Germline V gives CDR1 MNHEY, CDR2 SMNVEV (reference sequence). CDR3 region: CASSRGGNEKLFF. CDR3 in DNA: TGTGCCAGCAGCCGGGGGGGGAATGAAAAACTGTTTTTT.

To note about this clone: Other DNA sequences in this sample translate to the same CDR3. This CDR3 is CASRFQGLNTEAFF. The CDR3 DNA reads as TGTGCCAGTAGGTTCCAGGGTCTGAACACTGAAGCTTTCTTT. The chain links TRBV19 to TRBJ1-1; weak D call: TRBD1 (5 bases). The CDR3 consists of 14 residues. The ends were cut back, 6 bases at V and 0 bases at J, with 11 bases in the middle. In germline, CDR1 is LNHDA, CDR2 SQIVND (reference sequence).

A few counts support this clone. Within the sample, other DNA sequences also encode this same CDR3. The V gene is TRBV7-9, the J gene TRBJ2-7, with a possible D match to TRBD2 (6 bases). V was pared by 2 bases and J by 3 bases, with 11 bases between. Germline lookup yields CDR1 SEHNR and CDR2 FQNEAQ (reference sequence). The CDR3 is 14 residues long. The CDR3 sequence: CASSLTGVVYEQYF. In DNA form, the CDR3 reads TGTGCCAGCAGCTTAACGGGGGTTGTCTACGAGCAGTACTTC.

The rearrangement uses TRBV21-1 and TRBJ1-1; the table's TRBD1 call for D was not verified on the DNA. TRBV21-1 is marked as a pseudogene. CDR3 length: 10 amino acids. This chain's CDR3 is CASSTDRAFF. DNA for the CDR3: TGTGCCAGCAGCACGGACAGAGCTTTCTTT.